The 3 T cell receptor beta chains presented below share a single source sample, sequenced in a study of blood T cell repertoires in COVID-19. Measured with immunoSEQ multiplex PCR; TCRdb has only the in-frame clones, and not every one. This sample has over 65,000 clones; 85% occur once, and the top ten carry about a sixth. Material for sequencing was peripheral blood. The receptors were gathered from a man at least 80 years old with active or convalescent COVID-19.

The CDR3 reads CASSLGQAPQPQHF. CDR3 DNA: TGTGCCAGCAGCCTCGGACAGGCACCTCAGCCCCAGCATTTT. The chain carries TRBV5-6 and TRBJ1-5; TRBD1 matches at 7 bases. The CDR3 runs 14 residues. With 4 bases clipped from V and 6 bases from J, the junction kept 7 bases outside the gene matches. Germline V gene lookup returns CDR1 SGHDT and CDR2 YYEEEE.

The CDR3 sequence is CASSLGAGPDGELFF. CDR3 sequence (DNA): TGCGCCAGCAGCCTGGGGGCAGGTCCCGACGGGGAGCTGTTTTTT. This rearrangement joins TRBV4-1 to TRBJ2-2; a possible D gene is TRBD1 (6 bases). V was cut by 4 bases and J by 7 bases, with 16 bases left in between. The CDR3 spans 15 residues. Germline assignment: CDR1 MGHRA and CDR2 YSYEKL.

J is TRBJ1-2 and V is TRBV12-3 or TRBV12-4; possibly TRBD1 for D (6 bases). The V gene lost 6 bases and the J gene lost 4 bases, with 9 bases spanning the gap. This CDR3 region has 12 residues. As DNA, the CDR3 is TGTGCCAGCAGCAGGGACATCTATGGCTACACCTTC. It translates to CASSRDIYGYTF.